A single sample gave rise to the 26 T cell receptor beta chains below, sequenced in a study of cytomegalovirus exposure and HLA in healthy donors. The PCR had 60 Vbeta and 13 Jbeta primers. TCRdb keeps only in-frame clones here, not all; method: immunoSEQ multiplex PCR. The sample has around 200,000 clones, 60% to 80% seen once; the top ten hold 1.5% to 2%. What was sequenced was PBMCs. Receptor source: a male donor in good health and CMV-seronegative.

This clone was detected a few times. The genes are TRBV9 and TRBJ2-5; D is unclear. The V end lost 1 base, the J end lost 0 bases, and 16 bases lay between the germline ends. Germline V CDR1 and CDR2: SGDLS, YYNGEE. The CDR3 has 17 residues. CDR3 coding DNA: TGTGCCAGCAGCGTAAGCCCCCACGAAAGCTACCAAGAGACCCAGTACTTC. It specifies CASSVSPHESYQETQYF.

The chain uses TRBV18 and TRBJ2-3; possible D gene TRBD2, 7 bases. Germline V gene lookup returns CDR1 KGHSH and CDR2 LQKENI. Trimming stripped 3 bases from V and 2 bases from J, with 15 bases between. The CDR3 extends over 16 amino acids. This chain's CDR3 is CASSPRGGGNTDTQYF. In DNA, the CDR3 is TGTGCCAGCTCACCTCGCGGGGGCGGAAACACAGATACGCAGTATTTT. Full variable domain (missing parts from reference TRBV18 and TRBJ2-3): NAGVMQNPRHLVRRRGQEARLRCSPMKGHSHVYWYRQLPEEGLKFMVYLQKENIIDESGMPKERFSAEFPKEGPSILRIQQVVRGDSAAYFCASSPRGGGNTDTQYFGPGTRLTVL.

Here the CDR3 DNA reads TGTGCCAGCAGTCGCACCGGGACAGGGGGTTACAATGAGCAGTTCTTC. It is translated as CASSRTGTGGYNEQFF. J is TRBJ2-1 and V is TRBV28; 11 nucleotides align to TRBD1. The CDR3 has 16 residues. Germline CDR1 is MDHEN and CDR2 is SYDVKM. V was pared by 5 bases and J by 4 bases, with 7 bases of the junction left unmatched.

This rearrangement joins TRBV27 to TRBJ1-4; TRBD1 might be the D (5 bases). Deletions cut 2 bases from V and 7 bases from J, with 11 bases between. The CDR3 totals 14 residues. The germline V gene has CDR1 MNHEY and CDR2 SMNVEV (reference sequence). In DNA form, the CDR3 reads TGTGCCAGCAGTTTAATCCGGGGGGTTGAAAAACTGTTTTTT. Its protein is CASSLIRGVEKLFF. The complete variable domain, with remaining parts taken from reference TRBV27 and TRBJ1-4, reads EAQVTQNPRYLITVTGKKLTVTCSQNMNHEYMSWYRQDPGLGLRQIYYSMNVEVTDKGDVPEGYKVSRKEKRNFPLILESPSPNQTSLYFCASSLIRGVEKLFFGSGTQLSVL.

The chain carries TRBV4-3 and TRBJ1-3; TRBD1 matches 7 bases. CDR3 length: 16 amino acids. The V segment lost 3 bases and the J segment 1 base; nucleotides outside the gene matches: 6. Germline V gene data show CDR1 as LGHNA and CDR2 as YSLEER. The CDR3 sequence is CASSQAGGFSGNTIYF. In DNA, the CDR3 is TGCGCCAGCAGCCAGGCAGGGGGATTTTCTGGAAACACCATATATTTT.

The chain joins TRBV7-3 to TRBJ2-7; possible D gene TRBD2, 5 bases. The CDR3 runs 14 residues. V was shortened by 5 bases and J by 3 bases, with 14 bases between the two germline ends. The germline gives CDR1 SGHTA, CDR2 FQGTGA. CDR3 nucleotides: TGTGCCAGCAGCCAAGCTCCGGGGTACTACGAGCAGTACTTC. It codes for CASSQAPGYYEQYF.

A remark on this clone: Mismatch with germline at one junction end may stem from a read error. This chain connects TRBV7-9 to TRBJ1-2, with 10 positions matching TRBD1. CDR1 is SEHNR and CDR2 is FQNEAQ in the germline V gene (reference sequence). This CDR3 has 14 amino acids. The CDR3, as DNA: TGTTCCAGCAGCACGACAGGGGGCCCATATGGCTACACCTTC. This gives the protein CSSSTTGGPYGYTF.

For the CDR3, the DNA is TGTGCCAGCAGCCGCGGGACTAGCGGGGCCCTGTCCTACGAGCAGTACTTC. Residues: CASSRGTSGALSYEQYF. This chain connects TRBV7-8 to TRBJ2-7, with 13 bases identical to TRBD2. The length of the CDR3 is 17 residues. V dropped 5 bases and J dropped 1; count of bases not matched to a gene: 8. Germline V lookup: CDR1 SGHVS, CDR2 FQNEAQ.

This clone was counted only a few times. The CDR3 reads CSVPTGVAGELFF. The CDR3 DNA is TGCAGCGTCCCGACAGGGGTGGCCGGGGAGCTGTTTTTT. The V call is TRBV29-1, the J call TRBJ2-2; TRBD1 matches at 8 bases. V dropped 6 bases and J dropped 6; count of bases not matched to a gene: 6. The CDR3 sequence is 13 residues long. Per the germline V gene, CDR1 is SQVTM and CDR2 is ANQGSEA.

CDR3 sequence (DNA): TGCGCCAGCAGCCAAGTTAGGTCTGGGGGCGTAAAGAATAATTCACCCCTCCACTTT. Encoded protein: CASSQVRSGGVKNNSPLHF. This chain uses TRBV4-3 with TRBJ1-6; a weak D match, TRBD1 (6 bases). V lost 1 base and J 5 bases, leaving 21 bases between the germline ends. The germline gives CDR1 LGHNA, CDR2 YSLEER. The CDR3 is made up of 19 amino acids.

The V call is TRBV29-1, the J call TRBJ1-2, with 10 positions matching TRBD1. J gave up 6 bases and V 6 bases, and 4 bases lay outside the gene matches. The length of the CDR3 is 12 residues. Per the germline V gene, CDR1 is SQVTM and CDR2 is ANQGSEA. CDR3 coding DNA: TGCAGCGTCGGACAGGGGGGTGATGGCTACACCTTC. This codes for CSVGQGGDGYTF. The full variable domain, rest sourced from reference TRBV29-1 and TRBJ1-2, is SAVISQKPSRDICQRGTSLTIQCQVDSQVTMMFWYRQQPGQSLTLIATANQGSEATYESGFVIDKFPISRPNLTFSTLTVSNMSPEDSSIYLCSVGQGGDGYTFGSGTRLTVV.

This chain joins TRBV15 and TRBJ1-1; D might be TRBD1 (6 bases). The germline V gene encodes CDR1 LNHNV and CDR2 YYDKDF (reference sequence). The CDR3 length is 12 residues. The V end was cut by 1 base, the J end by 9 bases, with 9 bases between. CDR3 sequence: CATSRVGGQAFF. The CDR3 bases are TGTGCCACCAGCAGAGTGGGGGGGCAAGCTTTCTTT. Full variable domain (outside the CDR3, taken from reference TRBV15 and TRBJ1-1): DAMVIQNPRYQVTQFGKPVTLSCSQTLNHNVMYWYQQKSSQAPKLLFHYYDKDFNNEADTPDNFQSRRPNTSFCFLDIRSPGLGDTAMYLCATSRVGGQAFFGQGTRLTVV.

Only one count was recorded for this clone. The V gene is TRBV19, the J gene TRBJ2-2; 10 bases align to TRBD2. The V gene end was trimmed by 5 bases and the J gene end by 4 bases; junction bases not matched to a gene: 10. Looked up from germline, CDR1 is LNHDA and CDR2 is SQIVND (reference sequence). This CDR3 has 17 residues. The CDR3 reads CASSLGTSGIVTGELFF. Here the CDR3 DNA reads TGTGCCAGTAGTCTCGGCACTAGCGGGATAGTCACCGGGGAGCTGTTTTTT.

This clone showed up just a few times. This sequence joins TRBV6-6 and TRBJ2-2; 10 bases match TRBD2. Germline lookup yields CDR1 MNHNY and CDR2 SVGAGI (reference sequence). This CDR3 contains 16 residues. After removal of 2 bases from V and 5 bases from J, the junction contained 5 bases not matched to a gene. CDR3 sequence: CASSYGSGRATGELFF. CDR3 coding DNA: TGTGCCAGCAGTTACGGGAGCGGGAGGGCGACCGGGGAGCTGTTTTTT.

This chain links TRBV19 with TRBJ2-7; possibly TRBD1 for D (6 bases). Trimming shortened V by 5 bases and J by 0 bases, and 17 bases separated the two germline ends. This CDR3 is built from 16 residues. CDR1 and CDR2 from the germline V gene are LNHDA and SQIVND (reference sequence). The CDR3 spells CASSSWTAESSYEQYF. In nucleotides, the CDR3 is TGTGCCAGTAGTTCCTGGACAGCGGAAAGCTCCTACGAGCAGTACTTC.

This clone came up a few times. The chain links TRBV7-6 to TRBJ2-3; 9 positions agree with TRBD1. The CDR3 runs 16 residues. Germline V lookup: CDR1 SGHVS, CDR2 FNYEAQ. Trimming removed 5 bases from V and 6 bases from J; junction bases left unmatched: 12. CDR3: CASSKRVGQGADTQYF. The CDR3 coding sequence is TGTGCCAGCAGCAAGAGGGTGGGACAGGGTGCGGATACGCAGTATTTT.

The gene calls are TRBV6-1 and TRBJ2-5, with 16 nucleotides matching TRBD2. The length of the CDR3 is 18 residues. Germline assignment: CDR1 MNHNS and CDR2 SASEGT. Trimming cost V 4 bases and J 7 bases; bases outside gene matches: 12. The CDR3: CASSALGGTSGRVTTQYF. CDR3 in DNA: TGTGCCAGCAGTGCCCTGGGGGGGACTAGCGGGAGGGTAACGACCCAGTACTTC.

The chain uses TRBV28 and TRBJ2-3, with 7 bases aligning to TRBD1. The CDR3 is 13 residues long. Trimming cost V 4 bases and J 6 bases; bases outside gene matches: 4. Germline-derived CDR1 and CDR2 are MDHEN and SYDVKM. The CDR3, as DNA: TGTGCCAGCAGTTCGACAGGGCTGGATACGCAGTATTTT. Its protein product is CASSSTGLDTQYF.

Here the CDR3 reads CASSFGQGTDTQYF. CDR3 in DNA: TGTGCCAGTAGTTTCGGACAGGGCACAGATACGCAGTATTTT. This chain links TRBV19 with TRBJ2-3, with 7 positions matching TRBD1. V lost 5 bases, J lost 1 base, and 3 bases stayed unmatched. Looked up from germline, CDR1 is LNHDA and CDR2 is SQIVND (reference sequence). CDR3 length: 14 amino acids.

The chain uses TRBV10-3 and TRBJ1-1, with 7 bases fitting TRBD1. V lost 3 bases to trimming and J lost 0 bases; unmatched junction nucleotides: 4. The length of the CDR3 is 15 residues. Germline assignment: CDR1 ENHRY and CDR2 SYGVKD. CDR3 nucleotide sequence: TGTGCCATCAGTGAACCGGGACAGCTGAACACTGAAGCTTTCTTT. The encoded protein is CAISEPGQLNTEAFF.

The CDR3 nucleotides read TGTGCCAGCAGCACACGCCGACAGGGAGTGGGGGATACGCAGTATTTT. Translated, it gives CASSTRRQGVGDTQYF. The chain couples TRBV5-4 to TRBJ2-3; 7 bases map to TRBD1. The CDR3 has 16 residues. The V and J ends lost 4 bases and 6 bases, in that order; junction bases with no gene match: 14. Germline V gene lookup returns CDR1 SGHNT and CDR2 YYREEE (reference sequence).

In this sample, this clone turned up a few times. CDR3 coding DNA: TGTGCCAGCAGCCTCTCCGAGGACAGGGAAGCTTTCTTT. Translating gives CASSLSEDREAFF. The rearrangement uses TRBV2 and TRBJ1-1, with 7 bases fitting TRBD1. This CDR3 contains 13 residues. J was trimmed by 8 bases and V by 6 bases; bases with no gene match: 9. Germline values: CDR1 SNHLY, CDR2 FYNNEI.

The genes are TRBV28 and TRBJ1-1, with 9 nucleotides matching TRBD1. Germline V gene data show CDR1 as MDHEN and CDR2 as SYDVKM. This CDR3 is built from 15 residues. Losses at the gene ends were 2 bases for V and 5 bases for J; bases not matched to a gene: 6. The chain's CDR3 is CASSLGTGFGTEAFF. The CDR3 nucleotides are TGTGCCAGCAGTTTAGGGACAGGGTTTGGGACTGAAGCTTTCTTT.

The rearrangement links TRBV4-3 to TRBJ1-2, with a tentative D call TRBD1 (5 bases). This CDR3 has 14 amino acids. CDR1 and CDR2 (germline): LGHNA, YSLEER. Trimming removed 0 bases from V and 8 bases from J, with 13 bases in between. The CDR3 DNA reads as TGCGCCAGCAGCCAAGATGGCGGGGGTCGAGGCTACACCTTC. Its translation: CASSQDGGGRGYTF.

This chain connects TRBV2 to TRBJ2-3, with a weak D call TRBD2 (7 bases). V was cut by 7 bases and J by 5 bases, with 19 bases left in between. Germline lookup yields CDR1 SNHLY and CDR2 FYNNEI. There are 15 residues in the CDR3. The CDR3 nucleotides are TGTGCCAGCATTGGGGGAGGGGGTATGGTAGATACGCAGTATTTT. Translated: CASIGGGGMVDTQYF.

The chain employs TRBV5-4 and TRBJ1-5, with TRBD1 identical over 12 bases. CDR1 is SGHNT and CDR2 is YYREEE in the germline V gene (reference sequence). Trimming cost V 4 bases and J 1 base; bases outside gene matches: 9. The CDR3 totals 18 residues. The CDR3 sequence is CASSLGTGGAPSNQPQHF. In DNA form, the CDR3 reads TGTGCCAGCAGCCTGGGGACAGGGGGCGCCCCGAGCAATCAGCCCCAGCATTTT. The whole variable domain, filled in from reference TRBV5-4 and TRBJ1-5, reads ETGVTQSPTHLIKTRGQQVTLRCSSQSGHNTVSWYQQALGQGPQFIFQYYREEENGRGNFPPRFSGLQFPNYSSELNVNALELDDSALYLCASSLGTGGAPSNQPQHFGDGTRLSIL.